A single sample is the source of the 15 T cell receptor beta chains below, sequenced in a study of shared clonotypes between healthy human individuals. The naive CD8 population came from CD45RO-negative cells selected for CCR7, without terminally differentiated effector memory CD45RA+ cells. The assay was immunoSEQ multiplex PCR, and TCRdb's table has in-frame clones only and misses some. The sample contains just over 2,000,000 clones, about 95% of which appear only once. Sequenced: naive CD8+ T cells sorted from blood. All receptors derive from a man younger than 30 in good health.

V usage is TRBV7-9 and J usage is TRBJ1-1; the D is unclear. The germline gives CDR1 SEHNR, CDR2 FQNEAQ (reference sequence). The CDR3 length is 17 residues. Trimming removed 1 base from V and 0 bases from J, with 15 bases in between. The CDR3 protein is CASSLEVPRPMNTEAFF. In DNA form, the CDR3 reads TGTGCCAGCAGCTTAGAAGTTCCCAGGCCGATGAACACTGAAGCTTTCTTT.

In the case of this clone: One base away lies a much larger clone, so this may be a sequencing read error. In the same sample, other DNA sequences code for this CDR3. This chain connects TRBV29-1 to TRBJ1-1, with no clear D. Germline V gene data show CDR1 as SQVTM and CDR2 as ANQGSEA. There are 11 residues in the CDR3. Trimming cost V 4 bases and J 4 bases, with 7 bases left between them. The CDR3 reads CSVVRGTEAFF. CDR3 nucleotides: TGCAGCGTTGTGAGAGGCACTGAAGCTTTCTTT.

Only one count was recorded for this clone. V and J are TRBV6-1 and TRBJ2-7; no reliable D call. The germline CDR1 and CDR2 sequences are MNHNS and SASEGT. V dropped 3 bases and J dropped 2 bases, with 5 bases sitting between them. The CDR3 spans 12 residues. The CDR3 sequence is CASSDRTYEQYF. In DNA form, the CDR3 reads TGTGCCAGCAGTGACAGGACCTACGAGCAGTACTTC.

Concerning this clone: This specimen includes other DNA sequences encoding the same CDR3. V gene TRBV6-5 combines with J gene TRBJ2-3, with no clear D. This CDR3 has 14 residues. Trimming stripped 2 bases from V and 0 bases from J, with 6 bases between. Per the germline V gene, CDR1 is MNHEY and CDR2 is SVGAGI. CDR3 amino acids: CASSYLGSTDTQYF. Written as DNA, the CDR3 is TGTGCCAGCAGTTACCTCGGCAGCACAGATACGCAGTATTTT.

The chain combines TRBV6-5 with TRBJ2-5; D is possibly TRBD2 (6 bases). CDR3 size: 15 residues. The germline V gene has CDR1 MNHEY and CDR2 SVGAGI. With 1 base removed from V and 7 bases from J, the gap between germline ends came to 16 bases. The CDR3 spells CASSYYPPSEGTQYF. The CDR3 coding sequence is TGTGCCAGCAGTTACTACCCCCCTAGCGAGGGGACCCAGTACTTC.

The CDR3, as DNA: TGTGCCAGCAGTCCGCAGGGCGGTGAGCAGTTCTTC. It codes for CASSPQGGEQFF. This sequence joins TRBV13 and TRBJ2-1; perhaps TRBD1 as D (5 bases). V dropped 6 bases and J dropped 9 bases, with 12 bases sitting between them. CDR3 length: 12 amino acids. Germline lookup yields CDR1 PRHDT and CDR2 FYEKMQ (reference sequence).

J is TRBJ2-3 and V is TRBV7-2; D may match TRBD1 or TRBD2 (6 bases each). V was cut by 3 bases and J by 5 bases, with 15 bases left in between. The CDR3 extends over 15 amino acids. The germline CDR1 and CDR2 sequences are SGHTA and FQGNSA. The CDR3 protein is CASSFVAGEVDTQYF. The CDR3 region has the DNA TGTGCCAGCAGCTTCGTCGCAGGGGAGGTAGATACGCAGTATTTT.

About this clone: Other DNA sequences in this sample translate to the same CDR3. This chain connects TRBV6-5 to TRBJ2-5; 7 nucleotides line up with TRBD1. This CDR3 region has 14 residues. The junction had 3 bases not matched to a gene; V was cut back by 4 bases and J by 1 base. Germline assignment: CDR1 MNHEY and CDR2 SVGAGI. The CDR3: CASSWTGPQETQYF. CDR3 bases: TGTGCCAGCAGTTGGACAGGCCCCCAAGAGACCCAGTACTTC.

Comments on this clone: Different DNA sequences within this sample yield the same CDR3. The chain employs TRBV6-5 and TRBJ1-1, with D possibly matching TRBD1 (5 bases). The CDR3 loop spans 13 amino acids. Germline CDR1 is MNHEY and CDR2 is SVGAGI. V dropped 2 bases and J dropped 4 bases, with 8 bases sitting between them. The CDR3 sequence is CASSYGGFTEAFF. CDR3 DNA: TGTGCCAGCAGTTACGGGGGATTCACTGAAGCTTTCTTT.

The chain recombines TRBV7-9 with TRBJ1-2; possible D gene TRBD1, 6 bases. Looked up from germline, CDR1 is SEHNR and CDR2 is FQNEAQ (reference sequence). Deletions cut 1 base from V and 6 bases from J, with 12 bases between. The CDR3 length is 14 residues. This CDR3 reads CASSLGQGRNGYTF. The DNA of the CDR3 is TGTGCCAGCAGCTTAGGGCAGGGGAGGAATGGCTACACCTTC.

The chain employs TRBV10-3 and TRBJ1-1, with a tentative D call TRBD1 (5 bases). The germline V and J ends were trimmed by 8 bases and 5 bases, with 9 bases remaining between them. The CDR3 covers 11 residues. Per the germline V gene, CDR1 is ENHRY and CDR2 is SYGVKD. This chain's CDR3 is CAIGAGTEAFF. The DNA for the CDR3 is TGTGCCATCGGGGCCGGTACTGAAGCTTTCTTT.

This chain uses TRBV7-9 with TRBJ2-1; 9 bases line up with TRBD2. From germline, CDR1 is SEHNR and CDR2 FQNEAQ (reference sequence). V shed 5 bases and J 0 bases; nucleotides not matched to a gene: 5. The CDR3 runs 16 residues. CDR3 sequence (DNA): TGTGCCAGCAGCGGGAGGACTAGCGACTCCTACAATGAGCAGTTCTTC. As protein: CASSGRTSDSYNEQFF.

The V gene is TRBV19, the J gene TRBJ1-3; D gene unclear. Germline V gene sequence: CDR1 LNHDA, CDR2 SQIVND (reference sequence). This CDR3 region has 16 residues. Trimming removed 3 bases at V and 0 bases at J, with 12 bases between. CDR3 loop: CASSIPYLRSGNTIYF. CDR3 DNA: TGTGCCAGTAGTATCCCCTACCTACGCTCTGGAAACACCATATATTTT.

This clone was observed a few times. The chain is built from TRBV6-6 and TRBJ2-5; possibly TRBD1 for D (6 bases). CDR1 and CDR2 from the germline V gene are MNHNY and SVGAGI (reference sequence). The CDR3 runs to 16 residues. V gave up 0 bases and J gave up 1 base, with 12 bases separating them. CDR3 in amino acids: CASSYSWGQVQETQYF. The CDR3 DNA reads TGTGCCAGCAGTTACTCCTGGGGGCAAGTCCAAGAGACCCAGTACTTC.

Points on this clone: The same CDR3 is also encoded by other DNA sequences in this sample. The chain employs TRBV27 and TRBJ1-1; D not certain. CDR3 length equals 14 residues. The germline V gene has CDR1 MNHEY and CDR2 SMNVEV (reference sequence). V was clipped by 3 bases and J by 0 bases, with 8 bases between them. The CDR3 spells CASSFVGVNTEAFF. The CDR3 DNA sequence: TGTGCCAGCAGTTTTGTCGGGGTGAACACTGAAGCTTTCTTT.